One sample yielded the 28 T cell receptor beta chains listed below, sequenced in a study of tumor-infiltrating lymphocytes in primary liver carcinoma. Starting from approximately 470 ng of total RNA, TCR beta cDNA was produced with a primer in the constant region. Slightly modified ARM-PCR served as the procedure for the TCR beta libraries. These libraries came from three rounds of nested multiplex PCR. A C-beta reverse primer and TRBV1-TRBV30 forward primers served in each of the first two PCR rounds, at about 9 cycles apiece. TCRdb independently ran MiXCR on the multiplex PCR reads; one entry per CDR3 protein. This sample has approximately 320,000 distinct CDR3 sequences, with approximately 58% found just once. In addition to blood RNA drawn from unsorted whole blood, germline DNA was extracted. What was sequenced was peripheral blood. These receptors came from a woman under 40 with primary liver carcinoma and hepatitis B virus infection.

A note on this clonotype: A read error may be the cause here, since a much bigger clone is one base away. The chain couples TRBV7-8 to TRBJ2-5, with 8 bases identical to TRBD1. The V gene end was trimmed by 5 bases and the J gene end by 7 bases; junction bases not matched to a gene: 12. Germline V gene sequence: CDR1 SGHVS, CDR2 FQNEAQ. This CDR3 is 15 amino acids long. CDR3 residues: CASSPWTGLEGTQYF. In nucleotides, the CDR3 is TGTGCCAGCAGCCCCTGGACAGGGTTGGAAGGGACCCAGTACTTC.

This clonotype showed up many times. The chain has TRBV11-1 and TRBJ2-3; a possible D gene is TRBD2 (6 bases). This CDR3 contains 14 residues. CDR1 and CDR2 from the germline V gene are SGHAT and FQDESV (reference sequence). Trimming removed 5 bases from V and 9 bases from J, with 18 bases in between. The CDR3 bases are TGTGCCAGCAGCCCCATGCAATCGACTAGAACGCAGTATTTT. Amino acids: CASSPMQSTRTQYF.

This clonotype was seen a handful of times. This sequence joins TRBV5-4 and TRBJ2-3; possible D gene TRBD2, 7 bases. Germline loops: CDR1 SGHNT, CDR2 YYREEE (reference sequence). With 4 bases removed from V and 3 bases from J, the gap between germline ends came to 18 bases. The length of the CDR3 is 16 residues. In nucleotides, the CDR3 is TGTGCCAGCAGCCCTAAGAGGGGGGGCAGGACAGATACGCAGTATTTT. This gives the protein CASSPKRGGRTDTQYF.

As for this clonotype: Being one base from a much bigger clone, this may be a read error. The chain links TRBV4-2 to TRBJ2-1; 11 nucleotides line up with TRBD2. The germline V gene encodes CDR1 LGHNA and CDR2 YNFKEQ. J was trimmed by 9 bases and V by 2 bases; bases with no gene match: 6. The CDR3 covers 15 residues. In DNA form, the CDR3 reads TGTGCCAGCAGCCAAAAGACTAGCGGGGACACTGAGCAGTTCTTC. It encodes CASSQKTSGDTEQFF.

This clonotype showed up just a few times. This rearrangement joins TRBV6-2 or TRBV6-3 to TRBJ1-5; D gene unclear. The CDR3 extends over 16 amino acids. Germline lookup yields CDR1 MNHEY and CDR2 SVGEGT. Trimming took 0 bases from V and 0 from J, leaving 9 bases between them. CDR3 in DNA: TGTGCCAGCAGTTACTCGGTAAGGTATAGCAATCAGCCCCAGCATTTT. Protein product: CASSYSVRYSNQPQHF.

This chain connects TRBV11-3 to TRBJ1-4, with D uncertain. V lost 3 bases and J lost 7, with 24 bases in between. CDR1 SGHNT and CDR2 YENEEA come from the germline V gene. This CDR3 has 18 amino acids. CDR3 sequence (DNA): TGTGCCAGCAGCTTGGAGACATTCCAGGCCGCGGCTATTGAAAAACTGTTTTTT. Translated: CASSLETFQAAAIEKLFF. Supplemented by reference TRBV11-3 and TRBJ1-4, the full variable domain reads EAGVVQSPRYKIIEKKQPVAFWCNPISGHNTLYWYLQNLGQGPELLIRYENEEAVDDSQLPKDRFSAERLKGVDSTLKIQPAELGDSAVYLCASSLETFQAAAIEKLFFGSGTQLSVL.

The V call is TRBV6-6, the J call TRBJ2-6; 7 bases line up with TRBD1. V was pared by 4 bases and J by 1 base, with 7 bases of the junction left unmatched. There are 17 residues in the CDR3. Germline CDR1 is MNHNY and CDR2 is SVGAGI (reference sequence). The CDR3 reads CASSCSPTGSGANVLTF. CDR3 coding DNA: TGTGCCAGCAGTTGTTCTCCGACAGGGTCTGGGGCCAACGTCCTGACTTTC.

As regards this clonotype: This may be a read error, as it is one base from a much larger clone. The rearrangement uses TRBV12-3 or TRBV12-4 and TRBJ1-1, with 10 bases identical to TRBD1. This CDR3 has 15 amino acids. The CDR3 DNA sequence: TGTGCCAGCAATTTAGCAGGAGGGACAGGGGCTGAAGCTTTCTTT. Translation: CASNLAGGTGAEAFF.

The V gene is TRBV5-6, the J gene TRBJ1-5, with D uncertain. This CDR3 has 13 residues. The germline CDR1 and CDR2 sequences are SGHDT and YYEEEE. Trimming stripped 0 bases from V and 8 bases from J, with 9 bases between. The CDR3 nucleotides are TGTGCCAGCAGCTTGGCGGAAGAGGAGCCCCAGCATTTT. Translating it yields CASSLAEEEPQHF.

Details on this clonotype: An end of the junction does not agree with germline; a read error may underlie this. The chain combines TRBV11-2 with TRBJ1-4; D is unresolved. Germline-derived CDR1 and CDR2 are SGHAT and FQNNGV. The CDR3 length is 19 residues. CDR3 protein: CASGLKVLVRVEPNEKLFF. Written as DNA, the CDR3 is TGTGCCAGCGGCTTAAAAGTGCTTGTACGGGTAGAACCTAATGAAAAACTGTTTTTT.

Of note for this clonotype: This may stem from a read error, because a much larger clone lies one nucleotide away. CDR3 in DNA: TGTACTAGTGGTTTGGTACGGACTAGCGGGGCAGAGACCCAGTACTTC. It translates to CTSGLVRTSGAETQYF. The chain couples TRBV12-5 to TRBJ2-5, with TRBD2 matching over 12 bases. The CDR3 runs to 16 residues. Per the germline V gene, CDR1 is LGHNT and CDR2 is FRNRAP.

This clonotype was recorded at least ten times. The chain employs TRBV12-3 or TRBV12-4 and TRBJ1-5; no reliable D call. Trimming pared 6 bases from V and 5 bases from J, leaving 11 bases between. The CDR3 length is 13 residues. The CDR3 DNA reads TGTGCCAGCAGCCCAACAACGGATCAGCCCCAGCATTTT. Protein product: CASSPTTDQPQHF.

This clonotype came up a few times. The J gene is TRBJ1-3, the V gene TRBV6-2 or TRBV6-3; 7 bases fit TRBD1. Trimming removed 2 bases from V and 0 bases from J; junction bases left unmatched: 4. This CDR3 region has 16 residues. CDR1 is MNHEY and CDR2 is SVGEGT in the germline V gene. CDR3 protein: CASSYGTAYSGNTIYF. Written as DNA, the CDR3 is TGTGCCAGCAGTTACGGGACAGCGTACTCTGGAAACACCATATATTTT.

V is TRBV5-1 and J is TRBJ1-2; D remains ambiguous. V was trimmed by 0 bases and J by 9 bases, leaving 12 bases between them. Germline values: CDR1 SGHRS, CDR2 YFSETQ. The CDR3 is 13 residues long. CDR3 nucleotides: TGCGCCAGCAGCTTGGGGTGGTACCATTGCTACACCTTC. Translating gives CASSLGWYHCYTF.

In regard to this clonotype: A single base separates this from a much larger clone, so it may be a read error. V gene TRBV12-3 or TRBV12-4 combines with J gene TRBJ2-7; D remains ambiguous. V lost 6 bases, J lost 9 bases, and 15 bases lay in between. The CDR3 runs to 12 residues. This CDR3 is CASSPGRHGQYF. DNA for the CDR3: TGTGCCAGCAGCCCAGGCCGCCACGGGCAGTACTTC.

The V gene is TRBV6-6, the J gene TRBJ2-7; 11 bases agree with TRBD2. The germline V gene encodes CDR1 MNHNY and CDR2 SVGAGI (reference sequence). Unmatched junction bases numbered 5, after V lost 2 bases and J lost 2 bases. This CDR3 is 16 amino acids long. The CDR3 region is CASSYATSGRTYEQYF. In nucleotides, the CDR3 is TGTGCCAGCAGTTACGCTACTAGCGGGAGAACCTACGAGCAGTACTTC.

Of note for this clonotype: The junction differs from germline at one of its ends, possibly a read error. The chain carries TRBV14 and TRBJ1-1; D is unclear. From germline, CDR1 is SGHDN and CDR2 FVKESK. This CDR3 comprises 13 residues. This chain's CDR3 is CASSAALNTEALF. The CDR3 region has the DNA TGTGCCAGCAGCGCGGCTCTGAACACTGAAGCTTTATTT.

This clonotype turned up a few times. The chain is built from TRBV12-3 or TRBV12-4 and TRBJ2-2; possibly TRBD1 for D (5 bases). Trimming shortened V by 5 bases and J by 3 bases, and 13 bases separated the two germline ends. The CDR3 spans 15 residues. CDR3 in amino acids: CASSAPPRDTGELFF. The CDR3 DNA reads as TGTGCCAGCAGTGCCCCTCCCAGGGACACCGGGGAGCTGTTTTTT.

V is TRBV25-1 and J is TRBJ2-5, with 9 bases identical to TRBD1. In germline, CDR1 is MGHDK, CDR2 SYGVNS. V lost 1 base and J lost 2; bases outside the gene matches: 5. The CDR3 runs 16 residues. CDR3 nucleotides: TGTGCCAGCAGTGAATTGGGACAGGGAGTACAAGAGACCCAGTACTTC. Protein product: CASSELGQGVQETQYF.

This clonotype appeared many times. The rearrangement links TRBV11-2 to TRBJ2-7; D assignment may be TRBD1 or TRBD2 (6 bases each). Germline lookup yields CDR1 SGHAT and CDR2 FQNNGV. The CDR3 extends over 12 amino acids. V lost 7 bases, J lost 3 bases, and 10 bases lay in between. This chain's CDR3 is CASKRGVYEQYF. CDR3 coding DNA: TGTGCCAGCAAGAGGGGGGTCTACGAGCAGTACTTC.

The chain has TRBV11-2 and TRBJ2-7, with 8 bases that match TRBD1. The CDR3 spans 15 residues. Per germline, CDR1 SGHAT and CDR2 FQNNGV. Unmatched junction bases numbered 11, after V lost 5 bases and J lost 5 bases. Here the CDR3 reads CASSRTTGGFDEQYF. As DNA, the CDR3 is TGTGCCAGCAGCCGAACTACAGGGGGGTTCGACGAGCAGTACTTC.

About this clonotype itself: Compared with germline, one end of the junction differs, possibly owing to a read error. The V and J genes are TRBV11-2 and TRBJ2-5, with TRBD1 matching 10 bases. Germline assignment: CDR1 SGHAT and CDR2 FQNNGV. This CDR3 is built from 17 residues. This CDR3 is CANSSGPPGQGWETQYF. The CDR3 DNA is TGTGCCAACAGCTCAGGCCCCCCGGGACAGGGGTGGGAGACCCAGTACTTC.

This clonotype was counted many times. The genes are TRBV11-2 and TRBJ2-6, with 8 positions matching TRBD2. The CDR3 is made up of 19 amino acids. Unmatched junction bases numbered 11, after V lost 4 bases and J lost 0 bases. Germline V lookup: CDR1 SGHAT, CDR2 FQNNGV. CDR3 DNA sequence: TGTGCCAGCAGCTCACGGTCGACTAGCGAGAGCTCTGGGGCCAACGTCCTGACTTTC. It specifies CASSSRSTSESSGANVLTF.

CDR3 coding DNA: TGTGCCATCACCAGACAGGGATCCTACGAGCAGTACTTC. This sequence encodes CAITRQGSYEQYF. This chain links TRBV6-6 with TRBJ2-7, with 7 bases fitting TRBD1. This CDR3 region has 13 residues. Germline values: CDR1 MNHNY, CDR2 SVGAGI (reference sequence). J lost 1 base, V lost 10 bases, and 7 bases had no gene match.

This clonotype turned up a few times. The rearrangement joins TRBV6-5 to TRBJ1-3; D gene unclear. Trimming left V 0 bases short and J 4 bases short, with 7 bases between. CDR3 length: 14 residues. Looked up from germline, CDR1 is MNHEY and CDR2 is SVGAGI. The CDR3 DNA is TGTGCCAGCAGTTACTCGGAACACGGAAACACCATATATTTT. Translated, it gives CASSYSEHGNTIYF.

The genes are TRBV4-1 and TRBJ2-7; D possibly uses TRBD1 or TRBD2 (5 bases each). Per the germline V gene, CDR1 is MGHRA and CDR2 is YSYEKL. The CDR3 spans 14 residues. V lost 3 bases and J lost 3, with 12 bases in between. CDR3 nucleotides: TGCGCCAGCAGCCAGGGGGAATATTACTACGAGCAGTACTTC. It translates to CASSQGEYYYEQYF.

As for this clonotype: At one boundary the junction diverges from the germline segment, which might be a read error. V and J are TRBV10-3 and TRBJ2-3; 14 bases align to TRBD2. The CDR3 covers 13 residues. Germline CDR1 and CDR2: ENHRY and SYGVKD. The CDR3 protein is CVISEGTSGRQYF. CDR3 DNA sequence: TGTGTCATCAGTGAAGGGACTAGCGGGAGGCAGTATTTT.

This clonotype showed up just once. This chain uses TRBV29-1 with TRBJ2-4; D gene uncertain. The V end lost 8 bases, the J end lost 7 bases, and 15 bases lay between the germline ends. This CDR3 has 12 amino acids. Per the germline V gene, CDR1 is SQVTM and CDR2 is ANQGSEA. The CDR3 protein is CSLLDDNNIQYF. The CDR3 bases are TGCAGCCTATTGGACGATAATAACATTCAGTACTTC.